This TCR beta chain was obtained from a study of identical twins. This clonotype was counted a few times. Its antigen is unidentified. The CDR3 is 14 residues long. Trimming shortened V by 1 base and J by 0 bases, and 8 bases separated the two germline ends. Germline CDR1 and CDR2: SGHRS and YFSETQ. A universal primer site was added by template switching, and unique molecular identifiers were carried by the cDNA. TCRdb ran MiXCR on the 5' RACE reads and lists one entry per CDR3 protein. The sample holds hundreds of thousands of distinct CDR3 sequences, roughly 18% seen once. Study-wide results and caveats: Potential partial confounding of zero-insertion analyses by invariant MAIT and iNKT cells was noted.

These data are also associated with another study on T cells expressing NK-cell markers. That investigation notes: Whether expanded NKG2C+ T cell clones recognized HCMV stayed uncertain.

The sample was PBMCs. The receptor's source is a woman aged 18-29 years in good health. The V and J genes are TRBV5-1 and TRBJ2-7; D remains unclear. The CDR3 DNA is TGCGCCAGCAGCTTGCATAGCCTCTCCTACGAGCAGTACTTC. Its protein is CASSLHSLSYEQYF.